Listed here are 10 T cell receptor beta chains from one sample, sequenced in a study of regulatory T cells in long-lasting Graves disease. Through Arm-PCR of CDR3 regions and iRepertoire HTBI primers, TCR beta libraries were built. MiXCR, applied by TCRdb to the multiplex PCR reads, yields one record per CDR3 protein. Seen here are roughly 500,000 distinct CDR3 sequences, approximately 12% observed once, and the top ten hold roughly 9.3%. Sample time point: newly diagnosed GD, antithyroid drugs for less than 3 months. There was RNA extracted from PBMCs, and the TCR library was made from it. This sample was also put to use in a study of T cells in Graves' hyperthyroidism and ophthalmopathy.

Material: peripheral blood mononuclear cells (PBMCs), obtained at new diagnosis, from a patient treated with antithyroid drugs. The source of these receptors is a woman in her 30s with Graves disease.

This clonotype was picked up many times. This sequence joins TRBV19 and TRBJ2-7; TRBD2 matches at 8 bases. CDR3 size: 15 residues. CDR1 LNHDA and CDR2 SQIVND come from the germline V gene (reference sequence). V lost 5 bases to trimming and J lost 4 bases; unmatched junction nucleotides: 10. CDR3 loop: CASSAQAGAGYEQYF. DNA of the CDR3: TGTGCCAGTAGTGCCCAAGCGGGAGCGGGATACGAGCAGTACTTC. Full variable domain (outside the CDR3, taken from reference TRBV19 and TRBJ2-7): DGGITQSPKYLFRKEGQNVTLSCEQNLNHDAMYWYRQDPGQGLRLIYYSQIVNDFQKGDIAEGYSVSREKKESFPLTVTSAQKNPTAFYLCASSAQAGAGYEQYFGPGTRLTVT.

This chain uses TRBV6-2 or TRBV6-3 with TRBJ2-3; D is uncertain. Germline assignment: CDR1 MNHEY and CDR2 SVGEGT. Trimming removed 7 bases from V and 6 bases from J, with 11 bases in between. The CDR3 has 12 residues. CDR3 sequence reads: CASNAALDTQYF. CDR3 in DNA: TGTGCCAGCAATGCGGCTCTGGATACGCAGTATTTT.

This clonotype was counted many times. J is TRBJ1-1 and V is TRBV19, with D perhaps matching TRBD1 (5 bases). CDR1 is LNHDA, CDR2 SQIVND, per germline (reference sequence). The V end lost 6 bases, the J end lost 10 bases, and 12 bases lay between the germline ends. This CDR3 region has 11 residues. CDR3 region: CASRNTGAAFF. CDR3 nucleotide sequence: TGTGCCAGTAGGAACACAGGAGCAGCTTTCTTT. The full variable domain, rest sourced from reference TRBV19 and TRBJ1-1, is DGGITQSPKYLFRKEGQNVTLSCEQNLNHDAMYWYRQDPGQGLRLIYYSQIVNDFQKGDIAEGYSVSREKKESFPLTVTSAQKNPTAFYLCASRNTGAAFFGQGTRLTVV.

Note on this clonotype: A read error is possible here, since a much larger clone lies one base away. CDR3 nucleotide sequence: TGTGCCAGCAGCCCCCCCGGCGGATACAATGAGCAGTACTTC. Translation: CASSPPGGYNEQYF. The gene calls are TRBV7-2 and TRBJ2-7, with D hard to call. There are 14 residues in the CDR3. Trimming left V 5 bases short and J 7 bases short, with 18 bases between. Germline V gene sequence: CDR1 SGHTA, CDR2 FQGNSA.

This clonotype was recorded at least ten times. The chain links TRBV20-1 to TRBJ2-5; D may be TRBD1 or TRBD2 (5 bases each). Deletions cut 0 bases from V and 7 bases from J, with 18 bases between. This CDR3 has 15 residues. Germline CDR1 and CDR2: DFQATT and SNEGSKA (reference sequence). This CDR3 reads CSARDTGGPRGTQYF. The CDR3 DNA follows: TGCAGTGCTAGAGATACAGGTGGCCCCCGGGGGACCCAGTACTTC.

The chain has TRBV20-1 and TRBJ1-1; D perhaps matches TRBD1 (6 bases). Trimming stripped 6 bases from V and 10 bases from J, with 12 bases between. This CDR3 has 10 residues. CDR1 is DFQATT and CDR2 is SNEGSKA in the germline V gene (reference sequence). In DNA, the CDR3 is TGCAGTGCGGGGGCGTCGGGAGCTTTCTTT. It codes for CSAGASGAFF.

The table lists this clonotype with many counts. The chain links TRBV12-3 or TRBV12-4 to TRBJ2-4; D ambiguous. The CDR3 totals 15 residues. Trimming took 4 bases from V and 7 from J, leaving 17 bases between them. The DNA for the CDR3 is TGTGCCAGCAGTTCGCCTCAGTTCCAGGCGAACATTCAGTACTTC. Protein sequence: CASSSPQFQANIQYF.

V and J are TRBV12-3 or TRBV12-4 and TRBJ2-2, with 13 bases that match TRBD2. The CDR3 consists of 16 residues. The ends lost 5 bases at V and 5 bases at J; junction bases unmatched: 5. As DNA, the CDR3 is TGTGCCAGCAGTCCCCAGGGACTAGCGGGAACCGGGGAGCTGTTTTTT. Its protein product is CASSPQGLAGTGELFF.

This clonotype appeared many times. The chain combines TRBV6-2 or TRBV6-3 with TRBJ1-6; D is possibly TRBD1 (6 bases). The V and J ends lost 6 bases and 8 bases respectively, with 14 bases between them. Germline-derived CDR1 and CDR2 are MNHEY and SVGEGT. CDR3 length: 14 amino acids. The CDR3 coding sequence is TGTGCCAGCAGGGGGGCGAGGTGGGATTCACCCCTCCACTTT. Protein product: CASRGARWDSPLHF.

The sample holds one count of this clonotype. The rearrangement joins TRBV13 to TRBJ2-4; 7 bases are a match to TRBD2. Per germline, CDR1 PRHDT and CDR2 FYEKMQ (reference sequence). Germline trimming cut 5 bases from V and 9 bases from J; bases unmatched to any gene: 4. This CDR3 has 12 residues. In DNA, the CDR3 is TGTGCCAGCAGCCCCTGGGGGGGCATTCAGTACTTC. As protein: CASSPWGGIQYF.